The 18 T cell receptor beta chains presented below share a single source sample, sequenced in a study of post-analysis software for immune sequencing data (dated by TCRdb to the mid-2010s). For these receptors, no antigen is known. Libraries were built with PCR. TCRdb lists the instrument as Illumina HiSeq 2500. To reduce PCR and sequencing biases, unique molecular identifiers were built into the TCR beta cDNA libraries. Through fastp at Q25 and MiXCR, TCRdb rebuilt clones from the public reads, retaining in-frame beta chains. Each entry merges the rows of one CDR3 protein and shows their most common DNA and genes. The sample records 150,000 to 200,000 distinct CDR3 sequences, about 32% of which are singletons. The ten largest clones add up to 1.5% of the sample. Findings and caveats that apply to the study as a whole: Roughly 5 TRBV segments, including TRBV5-6, TRBV5-1 and TRBV20-1, were significantly more frequent in patients than controls.

Sequenced material: blood. These receptor sequences come from a girl under 18 with multiple sclerosis.

The chain uses TRBV6-5 and TRBJ2-5; 8 bases agree with TRBD1. J gave up 7 bases and V 3 bases, and 10 bases lay outside the gene matches. The germline CDR1 and CDR2 sequences are MNHEY and SVGAGI. The CDR3 spans 15 residues. The CDR3 coding sequence is TGTGCCAGCAGTTATCGGGTCGACAGGGGTGGGACCCAGTACTTC. Protein: CASSYRVDRGGTQYF.

The V gene is TRBV9, the J gene TRBJ1-2; 8 nucleotides agree with TRBD1. The CDR3 spans 16 residues. Germline V gives CDR1 SGDLS, CDR2 YYNGEE. Losses at the gene ends were 3 bases for V and 7 bases for J; bases not matched to a gene: 14. The CDR3 DNA sequence: TGTGCCAGCAGCGAAGAGGCCGGGACAGGAGCTGCTGGCTACACCTTC. Encoded protein: CASSEEAGTGAAGYTF.

This rearrangement joins TRBV27 to TRBJ1-4, with 10 bases fitting TRBD1. CDR1 is MNHEY and CDR2 is SMNVEV in the germline V gene (reference sequence). With 1 base clipped from V and 3 bases from J, the junction kept 8 bases outside the gene matches. The CDR3 contains 18 residues. CDR3 DNA sequence: TGTGCCAGCAGTTTATTAAGGGACAGGGGAAGTTCTAATGAAAAACTGTTTTTT. Its protein is CASSLLRDRGSSNEKLFF.

In its sample, this clonotype was seen once. Possible read error: a much larger clone is one base away. V and J are TRBV12-5 and TRBJ2-7; weak D call: TRBD2 (6 bases). This CDR3 is 14 amino acids long. Per germline, CDR1 LGHNT and CDR2 FRNRAP. Trimming cost V 4 bases and J 4 bases, with 14 bases left between them. As DNA, the CDR3 is TGTGCTAGTGGTTGCGGGACGCTAGGATACGAGCAGTACTTC. Amino acid sequence: CASGCGTLGYEQYF.

This clonotype was recorded a few times. The rearrangement links TRBV28 to TRBJ2-3; 10 bases align to TRBD1. V lost 5 bases, J lost 2 bases, and 7 bases stayed unmatched. This CDR3 spans 16 amino acids. CDR1 and CDR2 (germline): MDHEN, SYDVKM. Written as DNA, the CDR3 is TGTGCCAGCAGTATAGGACAGGGGGGTTTCACAGATACGCAGTATTTT. Amino acid sequence: CASSIGQGGFTDTQYF.

This chain connects TRBV18 to TRBJ1-4; 9 bases line up with TRBD1. CDR3 length: 15 residues. The V gene end was trimmed by 6 bases and the J gene end by 5 bases; junction bases not matched to a gene: 7. Germline V gene data show CDR1 as KGHSH and CDR2 as LQKENI. The DNA for the CDR3 is TGTGCCAGCTCGCTTACCGGGACAGGGAATGAAAAACTGTTTTTT. Amino acid sequence: CASSLTGTGNEKLFF.

This clonotype was seen many times. This sequence joins TRBV6-1 and TRBJ1-2; D remains ambiguous. Trimming cost V 8 bases and J 12 bases, with 16 bases left between them. The CDR3 contains 11 residues. CDR1 and CDR2 from the germline V gene are MNHNS and SASEGT. For the CDR3, the DNA is TGTGCCAGCCTTAATGACATGGGGAACACCTTC. Translation gives CASLNDMGNTF.

This clonotype was seen many times. The CDR3 nucleotides are TGTGCCAGCAGTTCCTTTCGTGGGGGGGAGGACACTGAAGCTTTCTTT. The encoded protein is CASSSFRGGEDTEAFF. The chain recombines TRBV7-4 with TRBJ1-1, with D maybe TRBD1 (5 bases). The germline CDR1 and CDR2 sequences are SGHVT and SQSDAQ. Trimming removed 6 bases at V and 3 bases at J, with 20 bases between. The CDR3 extends over 16 amino acids.

This clonotype was counted between two and nine times. This chain connects TRBV29-1 to TRBJ2-2; a possible D gene is TRBD1 (5 bases). V was shortened by 3 bases and J by 8 bases, with 10 bases between the two germline ends. The CDR3 is 12 amino acids. Germline CDR1 SQVTM, CDR2 ANQGSEA. Here the CDR3 DNA reads TGCAGCGTTGACCAGGGTTCGGGGGAGCTGTTTTTT. This codes for CSVDQGSGELFF.

This clonotype was seen many times. The chain joins TRBV20-1 to TRBJ2-5; TRBD2 matches 7 bases. Germline values: CDR1 DFQATT, CDR2 SNEGSKA (reference sequence). The CDR3 contains 12 residues. Trimming at V came to 8 bases and at J to 5 bases, leaving 8 bases not matched to a gene. Here the CDR3 reads CSTLPGGETQYF. DNA for the CDR3: TGCAGTACTTTACCGGGAGGCGAGACCCAGTACTTC.

This clonotype was seen only a few times. The chain combines TRBV29-1 with TRBJ2-3; maybe TRBD2 (6 bases). CDR3 length equals 15 residues. V lost 5 bases, J lost 2 bases, and 17 bases lay in between. Germline-derived CDR1 and CDR2 are SQVTM and ANQGSEA. The DNA of the CDR3 is TGCAGCGTTTACGGGGGTCGGGGACCCACAGATACGCAGTATTTT. This codes for CSVYGGRGPTDTQYF.

V and J are TRBV9 and TRBJ1-1; D remains ambiguous. V dropped 0 bases and J dropped 1 base, with 13 bases sitting between them. Germline CDR1 SGDLS, CDR2 YYNGEE. The CDR3 consists of 16 residues. In DNA, the CDR3 is TGTGCCAGCAGCGTAGAGTTATTCTTCGAGAACACTGAAGCTTTCTTT. It specifies CASSVELFFENTEAFF.

The chain links TRBV28 to TRBJ2-5; 7 nucleotides line up with TRBD2. TRBJ2-7 matches the DNA end more closely, so the J call is doubtful. CDR1 is MDHEN, CDR2 SYDVKM, per germline. The CDR3 is 12 amino acids. The CDR3 DNA follows: TGTGCCACCAGGGACTATTTCTACGAGCAGTACTTC. Its translation is CATRDYFYEQYF.

This clonotype was seen a handful of times. The chain recombines TRBV13 with TRBJ2-3, with D uncertain. V gave up 5 bases and J gave up 2 bases, with 11 bases separating them. The CDR3 is made up of 14 amino acids. CDR1 and CDR2 (germline): PRHDT, FYEKMQ (reference sequence). CDR3 region: CASSLQLNTDTQYF. CDR3 coding DNA: TGTGCCAGCAGCCTGCAGTTAAACACAGATACGCAGTATTTT.

The chain employs TRBV9 and TRBJ2-5; the D call may be TRBD1 or TRBD2 (6 bases each). Gene TRBJ2-7 matches the end of the DNA better, so the J call may be wrong. Germline CDR1 reads SGDLS; CDR2 reads YYNGEE. This CDR3 spans 15 amino acids. Here the CDR3 reads CASSALGTGAPEQYF. CDR3 sequence (DNA): TGTGCCAGCAGTGCCCTCGGGACGGGGGCCCCCGAGCAGTACTTC.

This clonotype turned up a few times. V and J are TRBV11-2 and TRBJ2-5; D remains ambiguous. CDR3 length equals 15 residues. Germline lookup yields CDR1 SGHAT and CDR2 FQNNGV. V was shortened by 1 base and J by 1 base, with 10 bases between the two germline ends. CDR3 residues: CASSLALRLQETQYF. The CDR3 DNA follows: TGTGCCAGCAGCTTAGCCCTTAGACTCCAAGAGACCCAGTACTTC.

About this clonotype: A much larger clone differs by one base, so this may be a read error. Here the CDR3 DNA reads TGCAGTGCTAGAGATCCCTGGAACCCTCTCTACACCTTC. Translated, it gives CSARDPWNPLYTF. V gene TRBV20-1 combines with J gene TRBJ1-2, with D unresolved. The V end lost 0 bases, the J end lost 10 bases, and 15 bases lay between the germline ends. The V gene's germline CDR1 is DFQATT and CDR2 SNEGSKA (reference sequence). There are 13 residues in the CDR3.

For this clonotype: With a much larger clone just one base away, this may be a read error. V and J are TRBV4-2 and TRBJ2-5; D unresolved. CDR1 and CDR2 from the germline V gene are LGHNA and YNFKEQ. The CDR3 runs to 12 residues. The CDR3 DNA is TGTGCCAGCAGCCTCTACGGAGAGACCCGGTACTTC. This translates into CASSLYGETRYF.